Shown below are 23 T cell receptor beta chains from a single sample sequenced in a study of regulatory T cells in long-lasting Graves disease. Time point here: newly diagnosed GD, antithyroid drugs for less than 3 months. PBMC-extracted RNA yielded the TCR library. Libraries of TCR beta came from iRepertoire HTBI primers plus Arm-PCR of CDR3 regions. One entry per CDR3 protein, called by TCRdb with MiXCR from the multiplex PCR reads. This table holds approximately 540,000 distinct CDR3 sequences, around 13% found once. These data are also associated with another study on T cells in Graves' hyperthyroidism and ophthalmopathy.

The specimen was peripheral blood mononuclear cells (PBMCs), collected at new diagnosis, from a patient treated with antithyroid drugs. These receptors all come from a woman aged 30 to 39 with Graves disease.

There are many counts of this clonotype. The CDR3 DNA sequence: TGCAGTGCTAGAGATTTCACCTCCCTTGGGCTAGCGGATTACGAGCAGTACTTC. Residues: CSARDFTSLGLADYEQYF. The chain combines TRBV20-1 with TRBJ2-7; 7 positions agree with TRBD2. The CDR3 spans 18 residues. Trimming removed 0 bases from V and 4 bases from J; junction bases left unmatched: 18. Germline CDR1 reads DFQATT; CDR2 reads SNEGSKA (reference sequence).

This clonotype was seen a few times. V and J are TRBV4-2 and TRBJ1-2; maybe TRBD1 (5 bases). CDR3 length equals 14 residues. Germline V lookup: CDR1 LGHNA, CDR2 YNFKEQ. The ends were cut back, 1 base at V and 4 bases at J, with 10 bases in the middle. The CDR3 sequence: CASSQGGEGYGYTF. CDR3 DNA: TGTGCCAGCAGCCAAGGGGGGGAGGGCTATGGCTACACCTTC.

This clonotype was recorded many times. This rearrangement joins TRBV28 to TRBJ2-7; no firm D call. This CDR3 has 11 amino acids. CDR1 is MDHEN, CDR2 SYDVKM, per germline. Trimming took 6 bases from V and 2 from J, leaving 5 bases between them. This CDR3 is CASSFAYEQYF. CDR3 DNA: TGTGCCAGCAGCTTCGCCTACGAGCAGTACTTC.

This clonotype showed up many times. The chain couples TRBV6-5 to TRBJ1-1; D is possibly TRBD1 (5 bases). The CDR3 has 14 amino acids. CDR1 and CDR2 (germline): MNHEY, SVGAGI. V lost 0 bases and J 5 bases, leaving 10 bases between the germline ends. CDR3 region: CASSYSNGGTEAFF. CDR3 DNA sequence: TGTGCCAGCAGTTACTCGAACGGGGGAACTGAAGCTTTCTTT.

This clonotype was recorded many times. V usage is TRBV7-9 and J usage is TRBJ1-2; perhaps TRBD1 as D (5 bases). The CDR3 has 13 residues. V lost 6 bases and J lost 2, with 10 bases in between. Germline-derived CDR1 and CDR2 are SEHNR and FQNEAQ (reference sequence). CDR3 DNA: TGTGCCAGCAGTGATCAGGGAAACTATGGCTACACCTTC. This codes for CASSDQGNYGYTF.

This clonotype was picked up a small number of times. This sequence joins TRBV7-8 and TRBJ2-1, with 7 bases identical to TRBD2. Germline V gene sequence: CDR1 SGHVS, CDR2 FQNEAQ. V lost 4 bases, J lost 0 bases, and 15 bases stayed unmatched. The CDR3 spans 19 residues. The chain's CDR3 is CASSSRREFGGSSYNEQFF. In DNA form, the CDR3 reads TGTGCCAGCAGCTCCCGCCGCGAATTCGGCGGGAGCTCCTACAATGAGCAGTTCTTC.

At least ten counts were recorded for this clonotype. This chain links TRBV29-1 with TRBJ2-1, with D possibly called TRBD1 or TRBD2 (5 bases each). Per germline, CDR1 SQVTM and CDR2 ANQGSEA. CDR3 length: 11 residues. Trimming pared 3 bases from V and 8 bases from J, leaving 8 bases between. CDR3 loop: CSVEGPYEQFF. The CDR3 DNA reads as TGCAGCGTTGAGGGACCCTATGAGCAGTTCTTC.

The chain carries TRBV6-2 or TRBV6-3 and TRBJ2-1, with D possibly matching TRBD1 (6 bases). Trimming removed 6 bases at V and 6 bases at J, with 12 bases between. Germline assignment: CDR1 MNHEY and CDR2 SVGEGT. The CDR3 loop spans 13 amino acids. The CDR3 loop reads CASSPQGSNEQFF. In DNA, the CDR3 is TGTGCCAGCAGCCCCCAGGGGTCCAATGAGCAGTTCTTC.

This clonotype was seen a few times. The rearrangement links TRBV5-8 to TRBJ2-1; 8 bases fit TRBD1. There are 13 residues in the CDR3. CDR1 and CDR2 from the germline V gene are SGHTS and YDEGEE. The trim removed 3 bases at V and 9 bases at J, leaving 5 bases unmatched. CDR3 sequence reads: CASSSTGVGEQFF. CDR3 nucleotide sequence: TGTGCCAGCAGCTCGACAGGGGTGGGTGAGCAGTTCTTC.

About this clonotype: This could be a read error, since a much larger clone is one nucleotide away. The V and J genes are TRBV12-5 and TRBJ1-5; no definite D call. V was cut by 0 bases and J by 9 bases, with 9 bases left in between. Germline assignment: CDR1 LGHNT and CDR2 FRNRAP. CDR3 length equals 13 residues. CDR3: CASGLVNRRPQHF. The CDR3, as DNA: TGTGCTAGTGGTTTGGTAAACCGCCGGCCCCAGCATTTT.

The chain links TRBV19 to TRBJ2-1, with D perhaps matching TRBD2 (5 bases). The germline CDR1 and CDR2 sequences are LNHDA and SQIVND (reference sequence). The V end was cut by 7 bases, the J end by 6 bases, with 19 bases between. The CDR3 consists of 15 residues. The CDR3 sequence is CASTYSDEGFNEQFF. CDR3 DNA sequence: TGTGCCAGTACTTACTCGGACGAGGGATTCAATGAGCAGTTCTTC.

In its sample, this clonotype was seen many times. The chain joins TRBV18 to TRBJ2-1; TRBD2 matches 10 bases. CDR1 and CDR2 (germline): KGHSH, LQKENI. The ends lost 4 bases at V and 1 base at J; junction bases unmatched: 10. This CDR3 region has 18 residues. CDR3 protein: CASSQQGLAHFSYNEQFF. CDR3 nucleotides: TGTGCCAGCTCACAACAGGGACTAGCGCACTTTTCCTACAATGAGCAGTTCTTC.

In its sample, this clonotype was seen many times. The chain employs TRBV30 and TRBJ2-1; 7 bases align to TRBD1. V gave up 2 bases and J gave up 8 bases; unmatched junction bases: 9. From germline, CDR1 is GTSNPN and CDR2 SVGIG (reference sequence). The CDR3 extends over 14 amino acids. In DNA form, the CDR3 reads TGTGCCTGGAGTTCCGACAGGGTTCCGGATGAGCAGTTCTTC. Its protein is CAWSSDRVPDEQFF.

This clonotype has only a few counts. J is TRBJ1-2 and V is TRBV3-1; 11 bases match TRBD1. The trim removed 3 bases at V and 8 bases at J, leaving 8 bases unmatched. Looked up from germline, CDR1 is LGHDT and CDR2 is YNNKEL (reference sequence). The CDR3 has 15 amino acids. The CDR3 spells CASSHLDRGQRGYTF. The CDR3 nucleotides are TGTGCCAGCAGCCACCTGGACAGGGGGCAACGAGGCTACACCTTC.

Concerning this clonotype itself: It may be a read error: a sequence one base away is much more abundant. This chain links TRBV28 with TRBJ2-7; 9 bases fit TRBD2. Germline values: CDR1 MDHEN, CDR2 SYDVKM. The CDR3 has 14 residues. V shed 3 bases and J 6 bases; nucleotides not matched to a gene: 6. The CDR3 DNA reads TGTGCCAGCAGTTTGGGGCTAGCGGGAAGCGAGCAGTACTTC. This gives the protein CASSLGLAGSEQYF.

This clonotype occurred a few times. V usage is TRBV30 and J usage is TRBJ2-7, with D possibly being TRBD1 or TRBD2 (5 bases each). This CDR3 has 13 residues. V lost 8 bases, J lost 5 bases, and 19 bases lay in between. Germline V gives CDR1 GTSNPN, CDR2 SVGIG (reference sequence). CDR3 nucleotide sequence: TGTGCCGGGAAGGGACGCTCGTGGGACGAGCAGTACTTC. Translated: CAGKGRSWDEQYF.

Remarks on this clonotype: A much larger clone differs by one base, so this may be a read error. The chain carries TRBV2 and TRBJ2-3; D perhaps matches TRBD2 (6 bases). The V end lost 4 bases, the J end lost 4 bases, and 15 bases lay between the germline ends. Germline-derived CDR1 and CDR2 are SNHLY and FYNNEI. The CDR3 length is 15 residues. Here the CDR3 reads CASSATAGEADTQYF. CDR3 bases: TGTGCCAGCAGTGCGACGGCCGGGGAGGCAGATACGCAGTATTTT.

This clonotype was picked up many times. The rearrangement joins TRBV2 to TRBJ2-1, with D hard to call. The germline V gene has CDR1 SNHLY and CDR2 FYNNEI. The CDR3 runs to 15 residues. V lost 6 bases and J lost 3, with 15 bases in between. CDR3 DNA sequence: TGTGCCAGCAGGGGAACTCTCCTTCTCTACAATGAGCAGTTCTTC. It codes for CASRGTLLLYNEQFF.

The sample holds many counts of this clonotype. The V gene is TRBV11-2, the J gene TRBJ2-7; 15 bases match TRBD2. The CDR3 is 18 amino acids. Germline V gene lookup returns CDR1 SGHAT and CDR2 FQNNGV. V shed 1 base, J shed 3 bases, and the junction held 7 bases outside the gene matches. The DNA of the CDR3 is TGTGCCAGCAGCTTAGGGAGGACTAGCGGGAGGGGAGACTACGAGCAGTACTTC. It encodes CASSLGRTSGRGDYEQYF.

This clonotype was seen many times. J is TRBJ1-2 and V is TRBV28; D is possibly TRBD1 (5 bases). Germline V CDR1 and CDR2: MDHEN, SYDVKM. The CDR3 length is 13 residues. Trimming stripped 7 bases from V and 6 bases from J, with 15 bases between. This chain's CDR3 is CASIQGGANGYTF. CDR3 nucleotide sequence: TGTGCCAGCATCCAGGGCGGGGCGAATGGCTACACCTTC.

At least ten counts were recorded for this clonotype. V is TRBV12-3 or TRBV12-4 and J is TRBJ1-5, with a possible D match to TRBD1 (5 bases). The V gene lost 4 bases and the J gene lost 7 bases, with 14 bases spanning the gap. This CDR3 region has 14 residues. CDR3 DNA sequence: TGTGCCAGCAGTTCCGTGGACGGGGGACAGCCCCAGCATTTT. This gives the protein CASSSVDGGQPQHF.

V gene TRBV20-1 combines with J gene TRBJ2-1; 11 bases align to TRBD2. With V trimmed by 5 bases and J by 4 bases, 4 bases remained unmatched. The germline V gene has CDR1 DFQATT and CDR2 SNEGSKA (reference sequence). The CDR3 spans 14 residues. In DNA, the CDR3 is TGCAGTGCTCTAGGGACTAGCGGATACAATGAGCAGTTCTTC. It yields the protein CSALGTSGYNEQFF.

This clonotype was picked up a small number of times. The V and J genes are TRBV7-3 and TRBJ2-6; D is perhaps TRBD1 (6 bases). The germline V gene has CDR1 SGHTA and CDR2 FQGTGA. Trimming removed 5 bases from V and 0 bases from J, with 17 bases in between. The CDR3 has 18 residues. The CDR3 DNA reads as TGTGCCAGCAGCCTACTGGACAGTTCCTTCTCTGGGGCCAACGTCCTGACTTTC. Encoded protein: CASSLLDSSFSGANVLTF.